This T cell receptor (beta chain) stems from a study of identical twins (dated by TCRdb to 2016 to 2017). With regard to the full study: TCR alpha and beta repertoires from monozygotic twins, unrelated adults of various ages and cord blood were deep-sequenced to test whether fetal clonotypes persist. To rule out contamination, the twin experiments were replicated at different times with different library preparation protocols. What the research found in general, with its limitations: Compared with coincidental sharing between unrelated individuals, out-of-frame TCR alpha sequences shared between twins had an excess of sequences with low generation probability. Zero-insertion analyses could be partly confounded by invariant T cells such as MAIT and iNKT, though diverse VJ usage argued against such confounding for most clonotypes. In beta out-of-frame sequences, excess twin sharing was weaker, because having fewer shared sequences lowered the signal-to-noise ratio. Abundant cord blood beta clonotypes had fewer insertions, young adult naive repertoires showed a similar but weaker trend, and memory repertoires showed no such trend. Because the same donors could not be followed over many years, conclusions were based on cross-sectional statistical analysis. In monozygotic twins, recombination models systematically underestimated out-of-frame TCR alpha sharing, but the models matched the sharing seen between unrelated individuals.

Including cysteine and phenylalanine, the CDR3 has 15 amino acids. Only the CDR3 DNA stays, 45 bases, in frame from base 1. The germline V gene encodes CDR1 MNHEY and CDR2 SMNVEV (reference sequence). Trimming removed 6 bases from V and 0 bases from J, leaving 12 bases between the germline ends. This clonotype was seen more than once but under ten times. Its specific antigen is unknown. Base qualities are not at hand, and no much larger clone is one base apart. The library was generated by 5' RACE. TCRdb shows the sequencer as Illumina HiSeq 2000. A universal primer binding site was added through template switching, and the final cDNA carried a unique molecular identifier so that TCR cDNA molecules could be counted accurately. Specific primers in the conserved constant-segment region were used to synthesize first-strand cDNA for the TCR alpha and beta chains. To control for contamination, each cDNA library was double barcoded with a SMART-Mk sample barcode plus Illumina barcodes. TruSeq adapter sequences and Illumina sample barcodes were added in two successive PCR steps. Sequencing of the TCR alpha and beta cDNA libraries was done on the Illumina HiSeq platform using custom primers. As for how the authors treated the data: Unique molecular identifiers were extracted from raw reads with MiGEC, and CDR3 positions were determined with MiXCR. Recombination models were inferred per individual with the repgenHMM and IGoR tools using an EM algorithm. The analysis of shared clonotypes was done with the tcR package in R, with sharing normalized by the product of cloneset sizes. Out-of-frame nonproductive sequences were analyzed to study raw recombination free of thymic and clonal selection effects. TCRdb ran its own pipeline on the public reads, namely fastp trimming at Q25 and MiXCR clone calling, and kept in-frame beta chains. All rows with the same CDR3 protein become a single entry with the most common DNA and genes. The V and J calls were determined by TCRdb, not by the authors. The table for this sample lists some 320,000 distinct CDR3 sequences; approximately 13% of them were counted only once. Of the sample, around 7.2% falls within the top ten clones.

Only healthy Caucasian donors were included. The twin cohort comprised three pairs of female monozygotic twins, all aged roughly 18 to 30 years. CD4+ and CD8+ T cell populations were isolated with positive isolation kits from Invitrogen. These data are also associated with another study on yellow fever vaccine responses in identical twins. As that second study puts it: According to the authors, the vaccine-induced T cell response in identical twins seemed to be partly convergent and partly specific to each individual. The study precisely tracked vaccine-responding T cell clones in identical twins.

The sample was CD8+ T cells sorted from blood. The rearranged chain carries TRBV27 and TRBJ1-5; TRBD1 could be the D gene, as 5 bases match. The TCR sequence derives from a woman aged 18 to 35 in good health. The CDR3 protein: CASSPGGISNQPQHF. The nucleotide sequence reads TGTGCCAGCAGCCCGGGGGGGATTAGCAATCAGCCCCAGCATTTT.